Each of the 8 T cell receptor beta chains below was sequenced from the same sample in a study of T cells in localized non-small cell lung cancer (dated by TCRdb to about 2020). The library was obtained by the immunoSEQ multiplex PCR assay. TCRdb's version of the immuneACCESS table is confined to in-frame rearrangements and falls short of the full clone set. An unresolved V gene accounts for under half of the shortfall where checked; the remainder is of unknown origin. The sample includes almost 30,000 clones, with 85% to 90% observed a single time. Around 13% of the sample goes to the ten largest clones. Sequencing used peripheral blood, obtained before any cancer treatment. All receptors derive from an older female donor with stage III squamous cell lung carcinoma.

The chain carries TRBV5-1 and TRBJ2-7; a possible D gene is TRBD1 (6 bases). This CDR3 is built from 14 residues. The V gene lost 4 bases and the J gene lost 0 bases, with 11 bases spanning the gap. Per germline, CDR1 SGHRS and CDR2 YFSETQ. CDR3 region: CASSADSASYEQYF. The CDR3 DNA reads TGCGCCAGCAGCGCGGACAGCGCCTCCTACGAGCAGTACTTC.

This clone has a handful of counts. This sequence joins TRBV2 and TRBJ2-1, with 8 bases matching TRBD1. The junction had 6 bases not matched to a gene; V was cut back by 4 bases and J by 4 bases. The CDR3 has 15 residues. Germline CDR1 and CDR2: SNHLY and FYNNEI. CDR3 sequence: CASSAGTGRYNEQFF. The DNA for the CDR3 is TGTGCCAGCAGTGCCGGGACAGGTAGATACAATGAGCAGTTCTTC. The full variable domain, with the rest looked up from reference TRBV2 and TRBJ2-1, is EPEVTQTPSHQVTQMGQEVILRCVPISNHLYFYWYRQILGQKVEFLVSFYNNEISEKSEIFDDQFSVERPDGSNFTLKIRSTKLEDSAMYFCASSAGTGRYNEQFFGPGTRLTVL.

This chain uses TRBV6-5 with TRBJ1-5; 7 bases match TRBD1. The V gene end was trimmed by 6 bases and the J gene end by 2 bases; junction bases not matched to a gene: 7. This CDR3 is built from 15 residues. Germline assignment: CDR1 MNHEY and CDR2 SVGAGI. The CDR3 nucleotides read TGTGCCAGCAGCCCTCGACAGGGAGGCAATCAGCCCCAGCATTTT. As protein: CASSPRQGGNQPQHF.

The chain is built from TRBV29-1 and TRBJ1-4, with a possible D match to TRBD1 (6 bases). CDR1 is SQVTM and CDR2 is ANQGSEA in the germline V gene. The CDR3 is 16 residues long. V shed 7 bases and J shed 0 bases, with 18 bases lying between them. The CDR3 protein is CSARGRGTTTNEKLFF. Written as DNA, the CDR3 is TGCAGCGCTAGGGGCAGGGGCACTACAACTAATGAAAAACTGTTTTTT.

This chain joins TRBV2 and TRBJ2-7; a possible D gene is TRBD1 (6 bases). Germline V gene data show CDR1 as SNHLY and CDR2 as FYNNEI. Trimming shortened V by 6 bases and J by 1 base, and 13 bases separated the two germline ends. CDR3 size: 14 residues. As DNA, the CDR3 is TGTGCCAGCAGGGGGGCGGACAGATCCTACGAGCAGTACTTC. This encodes CASRGADRSYEQYF.

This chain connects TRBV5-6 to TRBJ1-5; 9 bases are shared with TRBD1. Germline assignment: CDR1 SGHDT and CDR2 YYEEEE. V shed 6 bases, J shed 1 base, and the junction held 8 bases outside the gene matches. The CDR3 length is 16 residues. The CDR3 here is CASNFWDRESNQPQHF. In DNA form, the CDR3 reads TGTGCCAGCAACTTCTGGGACAGGGAGAGCAATCAGCCCCAGCATTTT.

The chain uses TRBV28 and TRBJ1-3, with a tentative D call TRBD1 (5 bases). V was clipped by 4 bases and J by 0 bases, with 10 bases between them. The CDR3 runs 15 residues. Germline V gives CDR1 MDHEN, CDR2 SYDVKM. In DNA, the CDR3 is TGTGCCAGCAGTTCCGGGGCCCTCTCTGGAAACACCATATATTTT. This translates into CASSSGALSGNTIYF.

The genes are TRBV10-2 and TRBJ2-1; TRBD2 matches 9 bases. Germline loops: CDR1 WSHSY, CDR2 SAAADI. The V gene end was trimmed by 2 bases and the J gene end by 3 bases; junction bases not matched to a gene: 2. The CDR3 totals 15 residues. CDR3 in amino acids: CASSEVLAGYNEQFF. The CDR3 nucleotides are TGCGCCAGCAGTGAGGTACTAGCGGGCTACAATGAGCAGTTCTTC.